These 21 T cell receptor beta chains came from one sample sequenced in a study of T cells in Graves' hyperthyroidism and ophthalmopathy. TCR beta CDR3 sequences were amplified from RNA transcripts. HTBI primers drove first-round RT-PCR of the TCR CDR3. TCRdb analysed the multiplex PCR reads with MiXCR anew, one entry per CDR3 protein. The profile shows under 350,000 distinct CDR3 sequences, roughly a fifth of them singletons. The sample comprised blood. The receptors derive from a woman between 50 and 59 years old with Graves' hyperthyroidism.

This clonotype came up many times. CDR3 sequence: CASSLGYGSPLHF. The DNA for the CDR3 is TGTGCCAGCAGTCTTGGGTATGGATCACCCCTCCACTTT. V usage is TRBV27 and J usage is TRBJ1-6; D remains ambiguous. This CDR3 contains 13 residues. The V end was cut by 5 bases, the J end by 10 bases, with 12 bases between. Per the germline V gene, CDR1 is MNHEY and CDR2 is SMNVEV (reference sequence).

The sample holds many counts of this clonotype. The chain links TRBV24-1 to TRBJ2-1; TRBD2 matches at 8 bases. The CDR3 extends over 14 amino acids. Germline CDR1 KGHDR, CDR2 SFDVKD. The J segment lost 8 bases and the V segment lost 3 bases, leaving 5 bases of the junction unmatched. This CDR3 is CATSDTGRADEQFF. Here the CDR3 DNA reads TGTGCCACCAGTGATACCGGGAGGGCCGATGAGCAGTTCTTC.

V and J are TRBV20-1 and TRBJ2-5, with 9 bases that match TRBD1. After removal of 3 bases from V and 4 bases from J, the junction contained 9 bases not matched to a gene. Germline CDR1 DFQATT, CDR2 SNEGSKA (reference sequence). This CDR3 comprises 15 residues. The CDR3 region has the DNA TGCAGTGCTAGGCCCGGGACAGGGTGGGCAGAGACCCAGTACTTC. Translation gives CSARPGTGWAETQYF.

The sample holds many counts of this clonotype. The gene calls are TRBV18 and TRBJ2-1; D not resolved. Trimming removed 2 bases at V and 13 bases at J, with 15 bases between. This CDR3 spans 13 amino acids. The germline CDR1 and CDR2 sequences are KGHSH and LQKENI. Here the CDR3 reads CASSPVDLPPQFF. Here the CDR3 DNA reads TGTGCCAGCTCACCAGTGGACCTTCCCCCTCAGTTCTTC.

This clonotype has just a few counts. The rearrangement uses TRBV19 and TRBJ1-5; D uncertain. There are 15 residues in the CDR3. V dropped 7 bases and J dropped 0 bases, with 13 bases sitting between them. Germline CDR1 and CDR2: LNHDA and SQIVND (reference sequence). Written as DNA, the CDR3 is TGTGCCAGTACCGGGCGTCTCTATAGCAATCAGCCCCAGCATTTT. Translating gives CASTGRLYSNQPQHF.

A word on this clonotype: This clone may be a read error of a much larger clone one base away. V usage is TRBV12-3 or TRBV12-4 and J usage is TRBJ1-1; D might be TRBD1 (6 bases). The CDR3 contains 13 residues. V shed 6 bases and J shed 4 bases, with 12 bases lying between them. The CDR3 coding sequence is TGTGCCAGCAGCCGCGGGGGGCTCACTGAAGCTTTCTTT. Translating gives CASSRGGLTEAFF.

The rearrangement links TRBV20-1 to TRBJ2-1; 7 positions agree with TRBD2. The CDR3 has 13 amino acids. V was pared by 5 bases and J by 7 bases, with 8 bases of the junction left unmatched. Germline CDR1 is DFQATT and CDR2 is SNEGSKA (reference sequence). CDR3: CSAGRGPRNEQFF. DNA for the CDR3: TGCAGTGCTGGGAGGGGTCCAAGGAATGAGCAGTTCTTC.

Comments on this clonotype: This sequence may be a read error, since a much larger clone differs from it by one base. The chain carries TRBV28 and TRBJ1-2; D is possibly TRBD1 (5 bases). There are 15 residues in the CDR3. Germline loops: CDR1 MDHEN, CDR2 SYDVKM. The CDR3 here is CASSLRGGPNCGYTF. CDR3 sequence (DNA): TGTGCCAGCAGTTTAAGGGGCGGACCGAACTGTGGCTACACCTTC.

There are many counts of this clonotype. The gene calls are TRBV20-1 and TRBJ2-5; 7 nucleotides line up with TRBD2. CDR1 is DFQATT and CDR2 is SNEGSKA in the germline V gene (reference sequence). Unmatched junction bases numbered 9, after V lost 3 bases and J lost 5 bases. The length of the CDR3 is 14 residues. For the CDR3, the DNA is TGCAGTGCTAGGACTAGCTTGGGATTGGAGACCCAGTACTTC. Its translation is CSARTSLGLETQYF.

A few counts support this clonotype. The chain uses TRBV2 and TRBJ1-2, with TRBD1 matching over 8 bases. The CDR3 length is 15 residues. With V trimmed by 4 bases and J by 7 bases, 11 bases remained unmatched. CDR1 is SNHLY and CDR2 is FYNNEI in the germline V gene. Here the CDR3 reads CASSGGGQGARGYTF. The DNA of the CDR3 is TGTGCCAGCAGTGGAGGGGGGCAGGGGGCGCGTGGCTACACCTTC.

This clonotype was recorded many times. This chain connects TRBV5-5 to TRBJ2-5, with D perhaps matching TRBD1 or TRBD2 (6 bases each). This CDR3 comprises 16 residues. Germline loops: CDR1 SGHKS, CDR2 YYEKEE (reference sequence). The ends were cut back, 3 bases at V and 7 bases at J, with 22 bases in the middle. CDR3 region: CASSSGARDWGGTQYF. CDR3 DNA sequence: TGTGCCAGCAGCTCGGGGGCTAGGGACTGGGGAGGGACCCAGTACTTC.

There are many counts of this clonotype. The chain's CDR3 is CASSSNGPSNQPQHF. The DNA for the CDR3 is TGTGCCAGCAGTTCGAACGGTCCTAGCAATCAGCCCCAGCATTTT. This rearrangement joins TRBV28 to TRBJ1-5; D gene uncertain. The V gene's germline CDR1 is MDHEN and CDR2 SYDVKM. V lost 4 bases to trimming and J lost 0 bases, with 10 bases between them. The CDR3 has 15 residues.

This clonotype was seen only a few times. The chain links TRBV6-1 to TRBJ1-2; 9 bases fit TRBD1. Trimming at V came to 6 bases and at J to 2 bases, leaving 7 bases not matched to a gene. The CDR3 is made up of 15 amino acids. Germline CDR1 and CDR2: MNHNS and SASEGT. CDR3 sequence reads: CASRQRTGENYGYTF. CDR3 nucleotide sequence: TGTGCCAGCAGACAGAGGACAGGGGAGAACTATGGCTACACCTTC.

CDR3 nucleotides: TGTGCCAGCAGCCGGACAGGGGCCCCTAATGGTGGCTACACCTTC. This gives the protein CASSRTGAPNGGYTF. The chain links TRBV6-1 to TRBJ1-2, with 9 positions matching TRBD1. J lost 7 bases, V lost 6 bases, and 12 bases had no gene match. CDR1 is MNHNS and CDR2 is SASEGT in the germline V gene. The CDR3 runs 15 residues.

This clonotype appeared a few times. This chain connects TRBV20-1 to TRBJ1-6, with D tentatively TRBD1 (5 bases). The CDR3 has 13 amino acids. Germline values: CDR1 DFQATT, CDR2 SNEGSKA (reference sequence). Trimming stripped 3 bases from V and 4 bases from J, with 7 bases between. CDR3 coding DNA: TGCAGTGCTAGGGACACATATAATTCACCCCTCCACTTT. This translates into CSARDTYNSPLHF.

There are many counts of this clonotype. The rearrangement joins TRBV15 to TRBJ2-5; D perhaps matches TRBD1 (5 bases). The CDR3 is made up of 14 amino acids. V was clipped by 1 base and J by 2 bases, with 8 bases between them. Germline V lookup: CDR1 LNHNV, CDR2 YYDKDF (reference sequence). The CDR3 sequence is CATSRGRQQETQYF. CDR3 in DNA: TGTGCCACCAGCAGAGGAAGACAGCAAGAGACCCAGTACTTC.

This clonotype has just a few counts. The rearrangement joins TRBV6-1 to TRBJ2-2, with D unclear. Germline CDR1 and CDR2: MNHNS and SASEGT. The CDR3 runs to 14 residues. The V and J ends lost 6 bases and 2 bases respectively, with 10 bases between them. CDR3 sequence: CASRGQDNTGELFF. The CDR3 nucleotides are TGTGCCAGCAGGGGCCAAGATAACACCGGGGAGCTGTTTTTT.

This clonotype came up many times. The V call is TRBV7-2, the J call TRBJ2-3, with 9 nucleotides matching TRBD2. This CDR3 spans 15 amino acids. CDR1 is SGHTA and CDR2 is FQGNSA in the germline V gene. Trimming removed 2 bases from V and 3 bases from J; junction bases left unmatched: 3. The CDR3 coding sequence is TGTGCCAGCAGCTTACAAGCGGGAGGAACAGATACGCAGTATTTT. This codes for CASSLQAGGTDTQYF.

This clonotype was counted at least ten times. The gene calls are TRBV11-2 and TRBJ2-3; D assignment may be TRBD1 or TRBD2 (7 bases each). This CDR3 is built from 16 residues. From germline, CDR1 is SGHAT and CDR2 FQNNGV. Deletions cut 0 bases from V and 5 bases from J, with 15 bases between. This CDR3 reads CASSLDRGLAEDTQYF. The CDR3 nucleotides are TGTGCCAGCAGCTTAGATAGGGGGCTAGCGGAAGATACGCAGTATTTT.

V and J are TRBV12-3 or TRBV12-4 and TRBJ2-2; 10 bases are shared with TRBD2. The CDR3 covers 18 residues. Trimming took 7 bases from V and 1 from J; bases not matched to a gene: 12. DNA of the CDR3: TGTGCCAGCAACAAGAGGGCTAGCGGGGGCCGGAACACCGGGGAGCTGTTTTTT. It encodes CASNKRASGGRNTGELFF.

Ten or more counts support this clonotype. CDR3 nucleotides: TGTGCCAGCAGCTTATATAGCACAGATACGCAGTATTTT. It translates to CASSLYSTDTQYF. This sequence joins TRBV13 and TRBJ2-3; D ambiguous. The ends were cut back, 2 bases at V and 0 bases at J, with 3 bases in the middle. Per the germline V gene, CDR1 is PRHDT and CDR2 is FYEKMQ (reference sequence). The CDR3 sequence is 13 residues long.